The 21 T cell receptor beta chains in this list originate from one sample, sequenced in a study of technical replicates of blood from several donors. The repertoire was sequenced with immunoSEQ multiplex PCR; TCRdb's copy has only in-frame clones and lacks some. Among 65,000 to 95,000 clones listed, roughly 98% were seen once. Input material: T cells isolated from PBMCs. These receptors were obtained from a human donor in good health.

V and J are TRBV6-4 and TRBJ2-3, with a weak D call TRBD2 (6 bases). The CDR3 totals 17 residues. V was trimmed by 0 bases and J by 4 bases, leaving 17 bases between them. The germline V gene encodes CDR1 MRHNA and CDR2 SNTAGT. CDR3 nucleotide sequence: TGTGCCAGCAGTGACTCTACGTCAAGCGGCGGGGCAGATACGCAGTATTTT. Its translation is CASSDSTSSGGADTQYF.

V gene TRBV7-9 combines with J gene TRBJ2-7; a weak D match, TRBD1 (6 bases). Between the trimmed V and J ends, which lost 3 bases and 4 bases, there was a span of 16 bases. The CDR3 consists of 15 residues. The germline gives CDR1 SEHNR, CDR2 FQNEAQ (reference sequence). The CDR3 bases are TGTGCCAGCAGCTTTCCTACAGGGAAGGCTTACGAGCAGTACTTC. This sequence encodes CASSFPTGKAYEQYF. The full variable domain, in which reference TRBV7-9 and TRBJ2-7 provide the parts outside the CDR3, is DTGVSQNPRHKITKRGQNVTFRCDPISEHNRLYWYRQTLGQGPEFLTYFQNEAQLEKSRLLSDRFSAERPKGSFSTLEIQRTEQGDSAMYLCASSFPTGKAYEQYFGPGTRLTVT.

The V call is TRBV6-1, the J call TRBJ1-6; 7 nucleotides align to TRBD1. The CDR3 is made up of 14 amino acids. The V gene end was trimmed by 1 base and the J gene end by 8 bases; junction bases not matched to a gene: 2. Germline values: CDR1 MNHNS, CDR2 SASEGT. CDR3 sequence: CASSEGGQYSPLHF. The CDR3 bases are TGTGCCAGCAGTGAAGGGGGACAGTATTCACCCCTCCACTTT.

The J gene is TRBJ2-2, the V gene TRBV7-7; unclear D gene. V lost 5 bases and J 0 bases, leaving 10 bases between the germline ends. Germline V lookup: CDR1 SSHAT, CDR2 FNYEAQ (reference sequence). The CDR3 is 15 residues long. DNA for the CDR3: TGTGCCAGCAGCCCGATAAGCGCGAACACCGGGGAGCTGTTTTTT. It is translated as CASSPISANTGELFF.

The chain couples TRBV30 to TRBJ1-5; TRBD1 might be the D (5 bases). This CDR3 is 13 amino acids long. In germline, CDR1 is GTSNPN, CDR2 SVGIG (reference sequence). Deletions cut 0 bases from V and 5 bases from J, with 8 bases between. The CDR3 DNA reads as TGTGCCTGGAGTGTACGGGGGGATCAGCCCCAGCATTTT. Amino acid sequence: CAWSVRGDQPQHF.

The chain joins TRBV11-2 to TRBJ1-3; TRBD1 matches at 11 bases. CDR1 is SGHAT, CDR2 FQNNGV, per germline. V shed 3 bases, J shed 11 bases, and the junction held 9 bases outside the gene matches. The CDR3 length is 15 residues. CDR3 DNA: TGTGCCAGCAGCTTGACCGGGACAGGGGGTATCTCCATATATTTT. Protein sequence: CASSLTGTGGISIYF.

This chain connects TRBV4-1 to TRBJ2-5; TRBD2 agrees at 14 bases. The CDR3 length is 16 residues. Germline CDR1 is MGHRA and CDR2 is YSYEKL. After removal of 4 bases from V and 9 bases from J, the junction contained 10 bases not matched to a gene. For the CDR3, the DNA is TGCGCCAGCAGCCCGGGACTAGCGGGGGCCGGGGGGGCCCAGTACTTC. Its translation: CASSPGLAGAGGAQYF.

The chain recombines TRBV27 with TRBJ2-7; the match to TRBD1 covers 9 bases. CDR1 MNHEY and CDR2 SMNVEV come from the germline V gene (reference sequence). The CDR3 has 12 amino acids. The J segment lost 4 bases and the V segment lost 5 bases, leaving 0 bases of the junction unmatched. CDR3 coding DNA: TGTGCCAGCAGTGGGACAGGGTACGAGCAGTACTTC. This gives the protein CASSGTGYEQYF.

V gene TRBV5-1 combines with J gene TRBJ2-1, with D possibly matching TRBD2 (6 bases). Germline CDR1 SGHRS, CDR2 YFSETQ. This CDR3 has 16 residues. V was pared by 0 bases and J by 4 bases, with 14 bases between. The CDR3 sequence is CASSLGRGSGYNEQFF. Here the CDR3 DNA reads TGCGCCAGCAGCTTGGGAAGGGGTAGCGGATACAATGAGCAGTTCTTC.

This clone was counted once. The rearrangement joins TRBV4-1 to TRBJ1-1; TRBD1 agrees at 9 bases. V was clipped by 3 bases and J by 3 bases; unmatched bases: 5. This CDR3 has 15 residues. Germline CDR1 is MGHRA and CDR2 is YSYEKL. The CDR3 coding sequence is TGCGCCAGCAGCCATGACAGGGGGGGATACACTGAAGCTTTCTTT. It codes for CASSHDRGGYTEAFF.

This chain joins TRBV10-3 and TRBJ1-2, with TRBD1 as a possible D gene (6 bases). The CDR3 is made up of 13 amino acids. V was shortened by 5 bases and J by 6 bases, with 13 bases between the two germline ends. CDR1 and CDR2 (germline): ENHRY, SYGVKD. CDR3 loop: CAISQTGGDGYTF. DNA of the CDR3: TGTGCCATCAGTCAGACAGGTGGGGATGGCTACACCTTC.

This clone was seen a few times. The gene calls are TRBV2 and TRBJ2-3; no clear D. V was clipped by 5 bases and J by 2 bases, with 8 bases between them. In germline, CDR1 is SNHLY, CDR2 FYNNEI. The CDR3 spans 13 residues. The CDR3 nucleotides are TGTGCCAGCAGTTACAGTTACACAGATACGCAGTATTTT. Translation gives CASSYSYTDTQYF.

The chain recombines TRBV7-9 with TRBJ2-3, with D tentatively TRBD1 (6 bases). CDR1 SEHNR and CDR2 FQNEAQ come from the germline V gene (reference sequence). V shed 5 bases and J shed 5 bases, with 11 bases lying between them. The CDR3 loop spans 13 amino acids. The CDR3 region has the DNA TGTGCCAGCAGCCCTGAACAGGGAGATACGCAGTATTTT. It codes for CASSPEQGDTQYF.

This chain uses TRBV6-1 with TRBJ1-1; tentative D call: TRBD1 (6 bases). The CDR3 contains 13 residues. The germline gives CDR1 MNHNS, CDR2 SASEGT. Between the trimmed V and J ends, which lost 4 bases and 4 bases, there was a span of 10 bases. The DNA for the CDR3 is TGTGCCAGCAGTGTCAGGGGAAGCACTGAAGCTTTCTTT. It is translated as CASSVRGSTEAFF.

The chain uses TRBV4-1 and TRBJ2-3, with TRBD2 matching 11 bases. The CDR3 is 15 amino acids. Germline loops: CDR1 MGHRA, CDR2 YSYEKL. V dropped 2 bases and J dropped 6; count of bases not matched to a gene: 4. CDR3 nucleotides: TGCGCCAGCAGCCAACTCGGACTAGCGGGTGATACGCAGTATTTT. Residues: CASSQLGLAGDTQYF.

The rearrangement links TRBV4-1 to TRBJ2-2; the match to TRBD1 covers 8 bases. V gave up 0 bases and J gave up 3 bases; unmatched junction bases: 6. CDR3 size: 17 residues. Germline loops: CDR1 MGHRA, CDR2 YSYEKL. The CDR3 reads CASSQDLYRGDTGELFF. CDR3 DNA sequence: TGCGCCAGCAGCCAAGATTTATACAGGGGGGACACCGGGGAGCTGTTTTTT.

The chain carries TRBV5-1 and TRBJ2-7; the D gene is possibly TRBD1 (6 bases). This CDR3 comprises 16 residues. Germline V gene data show CDR1 as SGHRS and CDR2 as YFSETQ. Trimming took off 4 bases at V and 2 bases at J, with 19 bases between the two ends. CDR3: CASSAIYRDIAYEQYF. CDR3 nucleotide sequence: TGCGCCAGCAGCGCCATCTACCGGGACATCGCCTACGAGCAGTACTTC.

The V gene is TRBV21-1, the J gene TRBJ2-5; the DNA was not compared with TRBD2, the D call given in the table. TRBV21-1 is shown as a pseudogene. This CDR3 has 14 amino acids. The CDR3 DNA reads as TGTGCCAGCAGCAAAGGCGGGGGGGCAGAGACCCAGTACTTC. Protein: CASSKGGGAETQYF.

The chain couples TRBV29-1 to TRBJ2-1; 14 bases fit TRBD2. This CDR3 spans 14 amino acids. Germline CDR1 is SQVTM and CDR2 is ANQGSEA. V trimming: 6 bases; J trimming: 7 bases; junction bases outside the gene matches: 5. The CDR3 bases are TGCAGCGTGGGGACTAGCGGGAGTGTAAATGAGCAGTTCTTC. Its protein product is CSVGTSGSVNEQFF.

This rearrangement joins TRBV30 to TRBJ2-7; maybe TRBD1 (5 bases). CDR1 GTSNPN and CDR2 SVGIG come from the germline V gene (reference sequence). With 0 bases removed from V and 1 base from J, the gap between germline ends came to 7 bases. The CDR3 runs to 13 residues. CDR3 loop: CAWSVRVSYEQYF. In DNA, the CDR3 is TGTGCCTGGAGTGTCAGGGTTTCCTACGAGCAGTACTTC.

This chain joins TRBV9 and TRBJ1-2, with D perhaps TRBD1 (6 bases). V was cut by 3 bases and J by 7 bases, with 10 bases left in between. CDR3 length equals 12 residues. Germline CDR1 SGDLS, CDR2 YYNGEE. The CDR3 region is CASSGYRAGYTF. The CDR3 DNA reads as TGTGCCAGCAGCGGATACAGGGCTGGCTACACCTTC.